This passage covers 18 T cell receptor beta chains from one sample sequenced in a study of Tregs in tolerant kidney transplant recipients. TCRdb keeps only in-frame clones here, not all; method: immunoSEQ multiplex PCR. Its table records roughly 53,000 clones. The source was CD4+ T cells from blood, collected before the transplant. The receptor set was obtained from a human donor who received a combined kidney and bone marrow transplant.

For this clone: The DNA ends 3 residues before the CDR3 does, and the rest of the CDR3 is filled in from the germline J gene. The V gene is TRBV19, the J gene TRBJ2-4; 12 nucleotides align to TRBD2. Per the germline V gene, CDR1 is LNHDA and CDR2 is SQIVND (reference sequence). The J segment lost 5 bases and the V segment lost 6 bases, leaving 5 bases of the junction unmatched. The CDR3 totals 15 residues. The DNA read from the CDR3 is TGTGCCAGTAGGAGATGGACTAGCGGGGAAAACATT. Translating it yields CASRRWTSGENI. The entire CDR3 sequence reads CASRRWTSGENIQYF.

About this clone itself: The CDR3 goes on 3 residues after the read ends, and that part is filled in from the germline J gene. The rearrangement uses TRBV30 and TRBJ2-2; 8 nucleotides line up with TRBD2. The V and J ends lost 7 bases and 1 base, in that order; junction bases with no gene match: 5. The CDR3 loop spans 14 amino acids. CDR1 and CDR2 from the germline V gene are GTSNPN and SVGIG (reference sequence). The CDR3 is CAFLAGLNTGELFF. The CDR3 bases that were read are TGTGCCTTTTTAGCGGGATTGAACACCGGGGAG.

On this clone itself: With the read ending 3 residues before the CDR3 end, the germline J gene is used to fill in that end. V usage is TRBV7-1 and J usage is TRBJ2-2; 15 nucleotides line up with TRBD2. TRBV7-1 is flagged as an ORF with uncertain function. After removal of 3 bases from V and 7 bases from J, the junction contained 15 bases not matched to a gene. CDR3 length: 20 residues. CDR3 bases read: TGTGCCAGCAGCTCCGATCCGGGACTAGCGGGAGGCTCGAGCATCGGGGAG. Protein: CASSSDPGLAGGSSIGE. The full CDR3 protein is CASSSDPGLAGGSSIGELFF.

For this clone: From the germline J gene comes the end of the CDR3, since the read stops 3 residues before it. The chain is built from TRBV5-6 and TRBJ1-2, with 9 bases fitting TRBD1. CDR3 length equals 13 residues. Germline V lookup: CDR1 SGHDT, CDR2 YYEEEE. With V trimmed by 8 bases and J by 7 bases, 9 bases remained unmatched. The part of the CDR3 DNA that was read is TGTGCCAGTCAACAGGGGGCTGAGGGTGGC. Translated: CASQQGAEGG. The whole CDR3 protein is CASQQGAEGGYTF.

As regards this clone: The CDR3 goes on 3 residues after the read ends, and that part is filled in from the germline J gene. The rearrangement joins TRBV20-1 to TRBJ1-1, with D hard to call. Germline assignment: CDR1 DFQATT and CDR2 SNEGSKA (reference sequence). The CDR3 contains 13 residues. V lost 0 bases and J 4 bases, leaving 9 bases between the germline ends. CDR3: CSAREPAGTEAFF. The sequenced CDR3 bases are TGCAGTGCTAGAGAGCCTGCGGGCACTGAA.

With respect to this clone: The CDR3 end is not reached by the read, which stops 3 residues before it; the germline J gene fills it in. This chain joins TRBV2 and TRBJ1-3, with a tentative D call TRBD1 (6 bases). Trimming took off 0 bases at V and 0 bases at J, with 9 bases between the two ends. The germline V gene has CDR1 SNHLY and CDR2 FYNNEI. CDR3 length: 16 amino acids. CDR3 bases read: TGTGCCAGCAGTGAAGCAGTAGGGGGCTCTGGAAACACC. It encodes CASSEAVGGSGNT. The CDR3 in its entirety is CASSEAVGGSGNTIYF.

Here the CDR3 reads CASSPPTTSTDTQYF. The DNA read from the CDR3 is TGTGCCAGCTCACCACCGACGACTAGCACAGATACG. The chain is built from TRBV18 and TRBJ2-3; no reliable D call. Read sequence stops 3 residues before the CDR3 end, and the germline J gene provides the missing end. In germline, CDR1 is KGHSH, CDR2 LQKENI. The ends were cut back, 0 bases at V and 0 bases at J, with 7 bases in the middle. This CDR3 spans 15 amino acids.

About this clone itself: The read ends 3 residues early relative to the CDR3; the germline J gene fills the gap. The rearrangement uses TRBV5-1 and TRBJ1-1, with D possibly being TRBD1 (5 bases). CDR3 length equals 14 residues. Trimming shortened V by 0 bases and J by 5 bases, and 11 bases separated the two germline ends. Germline lookup yields CDR1 SGHRS and CDR2 YFSETQ. The CDR3 region is CASSLGLGRTEAFF. The CDR3 DNA, read in part, is TGCGCCAGCAGCTTGGGGCTGGGGCGGACTGAA.

Regarding this clone: Read sequence stops 3 residues before the CDR3 end, and the germline J gene provides the missing end. The chain employs TRBV11-2 and TRBJ2-1; D is unclear. The CDR3 length is 13 residues. V dropped 0 bases and J dropped 7 bases, with 7 bases sitting between them. CDR1 and CDR2 (germline): SGHAT, FQNNGV. Here the CDR3 reads CASSLDVRNEQFF. The sequenced part of the CDR3 DNA is TGTGCCAGCAGCTTAGATGTACGGAATGAG.

To note about this clone: The read halts 3 residues ahead of the CDR3 end, with the missing end drawn from the germline J gene. V and J are TRBV6-2 or TRBV6-3 and TRBJ2-7, with D perhaps matching TRBD1 (5 bases). The CDR3 has 12 amino acids. Per the germline V gene, CDR1 is MNHEY and CDR2 is SVGEGT. V shed 6 bases and J shed 1 base, with 7 bases lying between them. CDR3 in amino acids: CASSYRSYEQYF. The sequenced part of the CDR3 DNA is TGTGCCAGCAGCTACAGGTCCTACGAG.

Comment on this clone: The sequenced fragment ends 3 residues before the CDR3 boundary, so the rest is inferred from the germline J gene. The chain employs TRBV6-1 and TRBJ1-1, with TRBD1 matching over 7 bases. Germline V gives CDR1 MNHNS, CDR2 SASEGT. The CDR3 has 15 amino acids. Trimming removed 0 bases from V and 4 bases from J; junction bases left unmatched: 5. The CDR3 protein is CASSEADRVGTEAFF. The sequenced CDR3 bases are TGTGCCAGCAGTGAAGCCGACAGGGTGGGCACTGAA.

A remark on this clone: The CDR3 is cut off 3 residues early in the read; its end comes from the germline J gene. The chain joins TRBV18 to TRBJ1-2; TRBD1 might be the D (5 bases). This CDR3 is 15 amino acids long. The germline V and J ends were trimmed by 5 bases and 2 bases, with 15 bases remaining between them. Looked up from germline, CDR1 is KGHSH and CDR2 is LQKENI. This CDR3 is CASSSLLSGNYGYTF. The CDR3 DNA, read in part, is TGTGCCAGCTCATCTCTCCTTTCAGGGAACTATGGC.

Notes on this clone: The sequence runs out 3 residues before the end of the CDR3; the remainder is reconstructed from the germline J gene. The V call is TRBV5-4, the J call TRBJ2-3, with a tentative D call TRBD1 (6 bases). The CDR3 spans 14 residues. V lost 4 bases to trimming and J lost 2 bases, with 11 bases between them. CDR1 SGHNT and CDR2 YYREEE come from the germline V gene (reference sequence). The CDR3 sequence is CASSETGSTDTQYF. Partial CDR3 DNA: TGTGCCAGCAGCGAGACAGGATCCACAGATACG.

Turning to this clone: The read halts 3 residues ahead of the CDR3 end, with the missing end drawn from the germline J gene. The gene calls are TRBV20-1 and TRBJ2-3; 11 bases map to TRBD2. This CDR3 spans 17 amino acids. J gave up 2 bases and V 4 bases, and 11 bases lay outside the gene matches. From germline, CDR1 is DFQATT and CDR2 SNEGSKA (reference sequence). Incomplete CDR3 DNA: TGCAGTGCTACTCCGGGACTAGCGGACGATCTCACAGATACG. Amino acid sequence: CSATPGLADDLTDT. The whole CDR3 protein is CSATPGLADDLTDTQYF.

As for this clone: The read terminates 3 residues before the CDR3 end, so the remaining end is supplied by the germline J gene. This chain links TRBV5-1 with TRBJ1-2; 8 bases are shared with TRBD1. After removal of 0 bases from V and 2 bases from J, the junction contained 6 bases not matched to a gene. This CDR3 contains 16 residues. The germline gives CDR1 SGHRS, CDR2 YFSETQ. The CDR3 protein is CASSLGPTGGNYGYTF. The DNA read from the CDR3 is TGCGCCAGCAGCTTGGGACCTACAGGGGGAAACTATGGC.

With regard to this clone: The CDR3 is cut off 3 residues early in the read; its end comes from the germline J gene. V usage is TRBV7-2 and J usage is TRBJ1-2; D gene uncertain. This CDR3 has 14 amino acids. Trimming pared 1 base from V and 3 bases from J, leaving 9 bases between. Looked up from germline, CDR1 is SGHTA and CDR2 is FQGNSA. CDR3 DNA, as far as it was read: TGTGCCAGCAGCTTAGGGTCAGATCACTATGGC. Protein: CASSLGSDHYG. The entire CDR3 sequence reads CASSLGSDHYGYTF.

With respect to this clone: The DNA ends 3 residues before the CDR3 does, and the rest of the CDR3 is filled in from the germline J gene. J is TRBJ1-5 and V is TRBV19; possible D gene TRBD1, 5 bases. The CDR3 is made up of 14 amino acids. Germline V gene data show CDR1 as LNHDA and CDR2 as SQIVND (reference sequence). Trimming left V 3 bases short and J 6 bases short, with 12 bases between. The CDR3 DNA, read in part, is TGTGCCAGTAGTATCCAGAGGGGCGGTCAGCCC. Protein: CASSIQRGGQP. In full, the CDR3 is CASSIQRGGQPQHF.

Comments on this clone: The observed sequence ends 3 residues before the CDR3 terminus, with the missing tail filled in from the germline J gene. The chain links TRBV19 to TRBJ1-6; 7 bases align to TRBD1. The V gene's germline CDR1 is LNHDA and CDR2 SQIVND (reference sequence). V lost 1 base to trimming and J lost 0 bases; unmatched junction nucleotides: 9. The CDR3 sequence is 19 residues long. The covered CDR3 bases are TGTGCCAGTAGTATAGGGCGGAGACAGGGAAGCTCCTATAATTCACCC. Encoded protein: CASSIGRRQGSSYNSP. The whole CDR3 region reads CASSIGRRQGSSYNSPLHF.